This entry concerns a single TCR beta chain. The data belong to a study of cytomegalovirus exposure and HLA in healthy donors. V lost 4 bases to trimming and J lost 2 bases, with 13 bases between them. Germline CDR1 reads SGHRS; CDR2 reads YFSETQ. The CDR3 consists of 15 residues. In the PCR, 60 Vbeta and 13 Jbeta primers were used. Measured with immunoSEQ multiplex PCR; TCRdb has only the in-frame clones, and not every one. This sample has about 130,000 clones, with about 70% found just once. The receptor was isolated from a man between 40 and 49 years old in good health and CMV-seronegative. The chain links TRBV5-1 to TRBJ2-1; D may be TRBD1 (6 bases). Sequenced material: PBMCs. The CDR3 is CASSQTTGTYNEQFF. CDR3 DNA: TGCGCCAGCAGCCAGACGACAGGAACCTACAATGAGCAGTTCTTC. The whole variable domain, filled in from reference TRBV5-1 and TRBJ2-1, reads KAGVTQTPRYLIKTRGQQVTLSCSPISGHRSVSWYQQTPGQGLQFLFEYFSETQRNKGNFPGRFSGRQFSNSRSEMNVSTLELGDSALYLCASSQTTGTYNEQFFGPGTRLTVL.